The 27 T cell receptor beta chains in this list originate from one sample, sequenced in a study of blood T cell repertoires in COVID-19. Clones were sequenced by immunoSEQ multiplex PCR, and TCRdb holds only the in-frame ones, with some missing. The sample shows over 200,000 clones, 75% to 85% of them seen only once. Sequencing used peripheral blood. The receptors stem from a woman younger than 45 with COVID-19, enrolled during active disease.

This clone was recorded once. This CDR3 is CASSPGTSGNSRETQYF. In nucleotides, the CDR3 is TGTGCCAGCAGCCCGGGGACTAGCGGGAATTCCAGGGAGACCCAGTACTTC. The gene calls are TRBV9 and TRBJ2-5, with 13 positions matching TRBD2. Germline-derived CDR1 and CDR2 are SGDLS and YYNGEE. The CDR3 has 17 amino acids. The junction had 11 bases not matched to a gene; V was cut back by 4 bases and J by 5 bases.

The chain carries TRBV11-1 and TRBJ1-1; TRBD1 is a possible D gene (6 bases). Germline V gene lookup returns CDR1 SGHAT and CDR2 FQDESV (reference sequence). V lost 6 bases and J lost 1, with 9 bases in between. The CDR3 has 13 residues. In DNA, the CDR3 is TGTGCCAGCAGTAGGACAGAGAACACTGAAGCTTTCTTT. This codes for CASSRTENTEAFF.

The chain employs TRBV19 and TRBJ1-2; D may be TRBD1 (6 bases). Trimming shortened V by 10 bases and J by 0 bases, and 21 bases separated the two germline ends. This CDR3 has 16 residues. Per germline, CDR1 LNHDA and CDR2 SQIVND (reference sequence). The CDR3 bases are TGTGCCACCAACCCCCAGGACGCAGGGGCTAACTATGGCTACACCTTC. Amino acids: CATNPQDAGANYGYTF.

This clone was seen a single time. The J gene is TRBJ2-7, the V gene TRBV27; D perhaps matches TRBD2 (5 bases). The CDR3 consists of 13 residues. The V end lost 6 bases, the J end lost 3 bases, and 12 bases lay between the germline ends. Germline-derived CDR1 and CDR2 are MNHEY and SMNVEV (reference sequence). CDR3 loop: CASSSDEGYEQYF. The CDR3 region has the DNA TGTGCCAGCAGCTCTGACGAGGGCTACGAGCAGTACTTC.

The chain recombines TRBV27 with TRBJ1-2; the D gene is possibly TRBD1 (6 bases). Trimming took off 6 bases at V and 5 bases at J, with 13 bases between the two ends. The length of the CDR3 is 13 residues. The germline CDR1 and CDR2 sequences are MNHEY and SMNVEV (reference sequence). DNA for the CDR3: TGTGCCAGCAGACAGGGCGTTCTATATGGCTACACCTTC. It encodes CASRQGVLYGYTF.

This clone was recorded once. This chain connects TRBV29-1 to TRBJ2-2, with 7 bases lining up with TRBD2. CDR3 length equals 12 residues. Germline V gives CDR1 SQVTM, CDR2 ANQGSEA. The trim removed 3 bases at V and 6 bases at J, leaving 1 base unmatched. The CDR3 sequence: CSVDRGAGELFF. The CDR3 DNA follows: TGCAGCGTTGACCGGGGGGCCGGGGAGCTGTTTTTT.

The chain links TRBV7-2 to TRBJ2-1; D may be TRBD1 (6 bases). CDR3 length: 15 amino acids. The ends were cut back, 3 bases at V and 0 bases at J, with 9 bases in the middle. Germline V lookup: CDR1 SGHTA, CDR2 FQGNSA. Written as DNA, the CDR3 is TGTGCCAGCAGCTTTAACAGGGACTCCTACAATGAGCAGTTCTTC. Protein: CASSFNRDSYNEQFF.

This chain links TRBV6-2 or TRBV6-3 with TRBJ2-7, with D possibly TRBD2 on 6 matching bases. The CDR3 is made up of 14 amino acids. Trimming took off 6 bases at V and 6 bases at J, with 18 bases between the two ends. Germline lookup yields CDR1 MNHEY and CDR2 SVGEGT. The CDR3 sequence is CASSQGEVLGEQYF. Here the CDR3 DNA reads TGTGCCAGCAGCCAAGGGGAGGTCTTGGGCGAGCAGTACTTC.

The chain links TRBV6-5 to TRBJ1-5; D not certain. CDR3 size: 14 residues. Germline lookup yields CDR1 MNHEY and CDR2 SVGAGI. V lost 6 bases and J lost 7, with 16 bases in between. DNA of the CDR3: TGTGCCAGCAGATCCTCGCTGTGGGAGCAGCCCCAGCATTTT. It codes for CASRSSLWEQPQHF.

This chain links TRBV11-2 with TRBJ1-6, with 9 bases that match TRBD1. This CDR3 contains 19 residues. Germline CDR1 and CDR2: SGHAT and FQNNGV. Losses at the gene ends were 5 bases for V and 10 bases for J; bases not matched to a gene: 21. The CDR3 coding sequence is TGTGCCAGCAGCCGACACCTCTCAGGGGACAGGGTTATCAGCTCACCCCTCCACTTT. It yields the protein CASSRHLSGDRVISSPLHF.

The chain combines TRBV12-3 or TRBV12-4 with TRBJ1-1; D might be TRBD1 (6 bases). With 6 bases removed from V and 7 bases from J, the gap between germline ends came to 12 bases. This CDR3 comprises 12 residues. Here the CDR3 reads CASSQRTVEAFF. In nucleotides, the CDR3 is TGTGCCAGCAGCCAACGGACAGTTGAAGCTTTCTTT.

The V call is TRBV7-9, the J call TRBJ2-7; 8 bases are shared with TRBD1. The CDR3 is made up of 14 amino acids. V shed 4 bases, J shed 3 bases, and the junction held 5 bases outside the gene matches. From germline, CDR1 is SEHNR and CDR2 FQNEAQ (reference sequence). CDR3 bases: TGTGCCAGCAGCTCCCGGGACAGGTACTACGAGCAGTACTTC. This sequence encodes CASSSRDRYYEQYF.

The V and J genes are TRBV19 and TRBJ1-2; possible D gene TRBD1, 6 bases. CDR1 and CDR2 from the germline V gene are LNHDA and SQIVND (reference sequence). Trimming cost V 3 bases and J 6 bases, with 11 bases left between them. The CDR3 runs 13 residues. This chain's CDR3 is CASSMTRGDGYTF. The CDR3 DNA sequence: TGTGCCAGTAGTATGACCAGGGGTGATGGCTACACCTTC.

V usage is TRBV3-1 (or the pseudogene TRBV3-2) and J usage is TRBJ2-1, with a tentative D call TRBD2 (5 bases). With 0 bases removed from V and 5 bases from J, the gap between germline ends came to 8 bases. CDR3 length: 14 amino acids. Per the germline V gene, CDR1 is LGHDT and CDR2 is YNNKEL (reference sequence). CDR3 residues: CASSQDVGNNEQFF. CDR3 nucleotides: TGTGCCAGCAGCCAAGATGTCGGGAACAATGAGCAGTTCTTC.

This clone was recorded once. This chain uses TRBV2 with TRBJ2-5, with 11 positions matching TRBD2. Germline CDR1 is SNHLY and CDR2 is FYNNEI. V shed 10 bases, J shed 4 bases, and the junction held 14 bases outside the gene matches. The CDR3 has 16 residues. The DNA for the CDR3 is TGTGCCACCATCCGGGGGGGGACTAGCGGAAGAGAGACCCAGTACTTC. Residues: CATIRGGTSGRETQYF. The full variable domain, rest sourced from reference TRBV2 and TRBJ2-5, is EPEVTQTPSHQVTQMGQEVILRCVPISNHLYFYWYRQILGQKVEFLVSFYNNEISEKSEIFDDQFSVERPDGSNFTLKIRSTKLEDSAMYFCATIRGGTSGRETQYFGPGTRLLVL.

A few counts support this clone. The CDR3 spells CASSPTDSNQPQHF. In DNA form, the CDR3 reads TGTGCCAGCAGCCCGACAGATAGCAATCAGCCCCAGCATTTT. The genes are TRBV2 and TRBJ1-5; D might be TRBD1 (5 bases). The CDR3 is 14 amino acids. The germline V gene encodes CDR1 SNHLY and CDR2 FYNNEI. V lost 6 bases and J 0 bases, leaving 9 bases between the germline ends.

The V gene is TRBV28, the J gene TRBJ1-3; D unresolved. Germline V gene sequence: CDR1 MDHEN, CDR2 SYDVKM. Trimming left V 6 bases short and J 0 bases short, with 12 bases between. The CDR3 sequence is 15 residues long. The CDR3 protein is CASRLDTNSGNTIYF. The CDR3 DNA follows: TGTGCCAGCAGGCTCGACACAAACTCTGGAAACACCATATATTTT. Variable domain in full (rest from reference TRBV28 and TRBJ1-3): DVKVTQSSRYLVKRTGEKVFLECVQDMDHENMFWYRQDPGLGLRLIYFSYDVKMKEKGDIPEGYSVSREKKERFSLILESASTNQTSMYLCASRLDTNSGNTIYFGEGSWLTVV.

J is TRBJ2-5 and V is TRBV7-9; D is undetermined. This CDR3 contains 14 residues. CDR1 is SEHNR, CDR2 FQNEAQ, per germline (reference sequence). V shed 4 bases and J shed 0 bases, with 9 bases lying between them. The CDR3 DNA follows: TGTGCCAGCAGCTCGCAGGTGTACCAAGAGACCCAGTACTTC. The encoded protein is CASSSQVYQETQYF. Variable domain in full (rest from reference TRBV7-9 and TRBJ2-5): DTGVSQNPRHKITKRGQNVTFRCDPISEHNRLYWYRQTLGQGPEFLTYFQNEAQLEKSRLLSDRFSAERPKGSFSTLEIQRTEQGDSAMYLCASSSQVYQETQYFGPGTRLLVL.

The genes are TRBV5-8 and TRBJ2-4, with a tentative D call TRBD1 (6 bases). The germline V and J ends were trimmed by 3 bases and 7 bases, with 14 bases remaining between them. This CDR3 region has 14 residues. Germline CDR1 reads SGHTS; CDR2 reads YDEGEE. CDR3 DNA: TGTGCCAGCAGCTCCCCGGGACAAGGGAACATTCAGTACTTC. It is translated as CASSSPGQGNIQYF.

This chain connects TRBV9 to TRBJ2-7; 7 nucleotides align to TRBD2. J gave up 1 base and V 0 bases, and 7 bases lay outside the gene matches. CDR1 and CDR2 (germline): SGDLS, YYNGEE. The CDR3 runs to 16 residues. The DNA of the CDR3 is TGTGCCAGCAGCGTAGATCTAGCTAGCGGATCCTACGAGCAGTACTTC. It is translated as CASSVDLASGSYEQYF.

As DNA, the CDR3 is TGTGCCAGCAGCCAGTTGGGGCGTTACGAGCAGTACTTC. This codes for CASSQLGRYEQYF. V gene TRBV3-1 (or the pseudogene TRBV3-2) combines with J gene TRBJ2-7; D perhaps matches TRBD1 (5 bases). The CDR3 extends over 13 amino acids. Trimming cost V 3 bases and J 4 bases, with 10 bases left between them. Per germline, CDR1 LGHDT and CDR2 YNNKEL (reference sequence).

The chain's CDR3 is CAITGTDSSYNEQFF. The CDR3 coding sequence is TGTGCCATCACCGGGACGGACAGCTCCTACAATGAGCAGTTCTTC. The chain uses TRBV10-3 and TRBJ2-1; D is possibly TRBD1 (6 bases). Trimming stripped 7 bases from V and 0 bases from J, with 13 bases between. The CDR3 runs 15 residues. From germline, CDR1 is ENHRY and CDR2 SYGVKD.

The chain carries TRBV7-2 and TRBJ2-5, with D uncertain. The germline V gene encodes CDR1 SGHTA and CDR2 FQGNSA. The CDR3 loop spans 14 amino acids. Trimming stripped 2 bases from V and 2 bases from J, with 9 bases between. CDR3 nucleotides: TGTGCCAGCAGCTTAATGGAGTTTCAAGAGACCCAGTACTTC. As protein: CASSLMEFQETQYF.

This chain joins TRBV15 and TRBJ1-1, with a weak D call TRBD1 (6 bases). Trimming cost V 2 bases and J 7 bases, with 11 bases left between them. The CDR3 loop spans 13 amino acids. Germline CDR1 and CDR2: LNHNV and YYDKDF (reference sequence). CDR3 sequence: CATSRSAQGEAFF. The CDR3 bases are TGTGCCACCAGCAGATCGGCACAGGGTGAAGCTTTCTTT.

The chain links TRBV18 to TRBJ2-4, with 9 bases identical to TRBD2. Germline V gives CDR1 KGHSH, CDR2 LQKENI. The trim removed 2 bases at V and 0 bases at J, leaving 14 bases unmatched. CDR3 size: 20 residues. The CDR3 is CASSPYGSASGDLAKNIQYF. As DNA, the CDR3 is TGTGCCAGCTCACCATATGGCTCGGCTAGCGGGGATCTAGCCAAAAACATTCAGTACTTC.

V usage is TRBV7-9 and J usage is TRBJ1-2; TRBD1 aligns across 10 bases. V shed 4 bases, J shed 6 bases, and the junction held 8 bases outside the gene matches. The length of the CDR3 is 15 residues. In germline, CDR1 is SEHNR, CDR2 FQNEAQ (reference sequence). CDR3 sequence: CASSSGTGVGDGYTF. The DNA for the CDR3 is TGTGCCAGCAGCTCGGGGACAGGGGTAGGAGATGGCTACACCTTC.

This chain joins TRBV9 and TRBJ2-3, with TRBD2 matching 9 bases. This CDR3 spans 17 amino acids. Germline V gives CDR1 SGDLS, CDR2 YYNGEE. The ends lost 2 bases at V and 3 bases at J; junction bases unmatched: 10. This CDR3 reads CASSVPVSGSSTDTQYF. The CDR3 nucleotides read TGTGCCAGCAGCGTCCCCGTTAGCGGGAGTTCGACAGATACGCAGTATTTT.